What follows describes a single T cell receptor (beta chain). Its antigen is not known. This sample was taken from a study of T cell responses to AZD1222 COVID-19 vaccine. V shed 2 bases and J shed 4 bases, with 16 bases lying between them. Germline V gene data show CDR1 as SGHDT and CDR2 as YYEEEE. The CDR3 totals 16 residues. TCRdb's copy holds only in-frame clones and misses some; the assay was immunoSEQ multiplex PCR. This table holds 90,000 to 120,000 clones, under 95% found once. Study-level findings and limits: Vaccine-associated CD4 TCRs spanned spike, dominant at 160-218 and 743-854. Most donors were white British, females outnumbered males, and clonal diversity was possibly underestimated.

The TCR sequence derives from an adult in good health. V is TRBV5-6 and J is TRBJ1-5, with D possibly being TRBD1 (5 bases). The input for sequencing was peripheral blood, taken on day 0 of AZD1222 vaccination. CDR3 DNA sequence: TGTGCCAGCAGCTTTTGGGCAACAGGTCGTAATCAGCCCCAGCATTTT. Its translation is CASSFWATGRNQPQHF.